Listed below are T cell receptor beta chains from one sample, sequenced in a study of radiation and T cells in renal cell carcinoma. Assay: immunoSEQ multiplex PCR; the TCRdb copy retains only in-frame clones and omits some. The sample carries 130,000 to 150,000 clones, less than 90% recorded once. The sample in question was blood, obtained from a patient whose treatment included radiotherapy and nephrectomy. The origin of the receptors is a woman in her seventies with renal cell carcinoma. CDR3s include the opening cysteine and the closing phenylalanine or tryptophan. The D gene is left open where the match is weak. Clone size, where shown, is once, few, many, or a class for clones that have expanded.

j_gene	abundance	v_gene	d_gene	CDR3aa	CDR3nt
TRBJ2-1	.	TRBV5-1	.	CASSLGNSYNEQFF	TGCGCCAGCAGCTTGGGGAATTCCTACAATGAGCAGTTCTTC
TRBJ1-2	few	TRBV28	.	CASSEQDLPNYGYTF	TGTGCCAGCAGTGAACAGGACCTACCAAACTATGGCTACACCTTC
TRBJ1-2	once	TRBV19	.	CASSISPREGYGYTF	TGTGCCAGTAGTATAAGCCCACGGGAAGGATATGGCTACACCTTC
TRBJ2-7	.	TRBV7-8	.	CASSLWVETHDEQYF	TGTGCCAGCAGCTTATGGGTGGAGACCCACGACGAGCAGTACTTC
TRBJ2-7	.	TRBV5-6	.	CASSLPGDYEQYF	TGTGCCAGCAGCTTGCCGGGGGACTACGAGCAGTACTTC
TRBJ2-7	.	TRBV27	TRBD2	CASSLGRGYEQYF	TGTGCCAGCAGTCTCGGGAGGGGCTACGAGCAGTACTTC
TRBJ2-2	.	TRBV10-3	.	CAISRTASSNTGELFF	TGTGCCATCAGTCGGACAGCCTCCTCGAACACCGGGGAGCTGTTTTTT
TRBJ1-2	.	TRBV30	.	CAWSVSGRNGYTF	TGTGCCTGGAGTGTCTCGGGGCGGAATGGCTACACCTTC
TRBJ1-2	once	TRBV4-3	.	CASSQGGGYTF	TGCGCCAGCAGCCAAGGTGGCGGCTACACCTTC
TRBJ1-1	.	TRBV5-5	.	CASSLNSAEAFF	TGTGCCAGCAGCTTGAATTCGGCTGAAGCTTTCTTT
TRBJ2-1	.	TRBV5-4	TRBD2	CASSPDGGGTYNEQFF	TGTGCCAGCAGCCCCGATGGCGGGGGGACATACAATGAGCAGTTCTTC
TRBJ1-3	once	TRBV7-2	TRBD1	CASSSTGVISGNTIYF	TGTGCCAGCAGCTCCACAGGGGTGATCTCTGGAAACACCATATATTTT
TRBJ2-3	.	TRBV7-9	TRBD1	CASSHRGEATDTQYF	TGTGCCAGCAGCCACAGGGGGGAGGCCACAGATACGCAGTATTTT
TRBJ2-3	.	TRBV10-3	.	CAISGRSTDTQYF	TGTGCCATCAGCGGACGGAGCACAGATACGCAGTATTTT
TRBJ2-2	.	TRBV4-1	.	CASSTRRDTGELFF	TGCGCCAGCAGCACCCGTCGGGACACCGGGGAGCTGTTTTTT
TRBJ2-1	.	TRBV5-4	TRBD1	CASSPPGQGRNEQFF	TGTGCCAGCAGCCCCCCCGGACAGGGAAGGAATGAGCAGTTCTTC
TRBJ2-2	.	TRBV5-1	.	CASSSGQFHTGELFF	TGCGCCAGCAGCTCCGGACAGTTTCACACCGGGGAGCTGTTTTTT
TRBJ2-7	.	TRBV5-1	TRBD2	CASSNLGLALNEQYF	TGCGCCAGCAGTAATCTGGGACTAGCGTTAAACGAGCAGTACTTC
TRBJ1-6	.	TRBV19	.	CASTTAGGKKSPLHF	TGTGCCAGTACCACGGCGGGGGGGAAAAAATCACCCCTCCACTTT
TRBJ2-2	.	TRBV5-1	.	CASSLQGTGELFF	TGCGCCAGCAGCTTGCAGGGGACTGGGGAGCTGTTTTTT
TRBJ1-5	.	TRBV6-6	.	CASSPQATARSQPQHF	TGTGCCAGCAGTCCTCAGGCCACGGCTCGGAGTCAGCCCCAGCATTTT
TRBJ2-3	.	TRBV6-5	.	CASSPLWDADTQYF	TGTGCCAGCAGCCCACTCTGGGACGCAGATACGCAGTATTTT
TRBJ1-6	.	TRBV18	TRBD1	CASSPDRYSPLHF	TGTGCCAGCTCACCGGACAGGTATTCACCCCTCCACTTT
TRBJ2-1	.	TRBV5-1	.	CASAAGGSYNEQFF	TGCGCCAGCGCTGCGGGCGGCTCCTACAATGAGCAGTTCTTC
TRBJ1-5	.	TRBV7-9	.	CASSLEGSQPQHF	TGTGCCAGCAGCTTAGAAGGGTCGCAGCCCCAGCATTTT
TRBJ2-5	few	TRBV18	TRBD2	CASSLLGTSGETQYF	TGTGCCAGCTCACTTCTCGGGACTAGCGGGGAGACCCAGTACTTC
TRBJ1-2	.	TRBV5-6	.	CASSLGRNYGYTF	TGTGCCAGCAGCTTGGGAAGAAACTATGGCTACACCTTC
TRBJ2-5	.	TRBV4-1	.	CASSRGQKETQYF	TGCGCCAGCAGCCGGGGACAAAAGGAGACCCAGTACTTC
TRBJ1-2	.	TRBV21-1	.	CASSKRVNYGYTF	TGTGCCAGCAGCAAAAGGGTTAACTATGGCTACACCTTC
TRBJ1-2	.	TRBV9	.	CASSSSRERYTF	TGTGCCAGCAGCTCATCCAGGGAACGCTACACCTTC
TRBJ2-7	.	TRBV27	.	CASTLYWQQIPFSYEQYF	TGTGCCAGCACTCTTTATTGGCAGCAAATCCCCTTCTCCTACGAGCAGTACTTC
TRBJ2-1	.	TRBV9	.	CASSSTPTGPEFF	TGTGCCAGCAGCTCAACCCCCACCGGCCCCGAGTTCTTC
TRBJ2-6	once	TRBV7-7	TRBD2	CASSLNSGGLSGANVLTF	TGTGCTAGCAGCTTAAATAGCGGGGGCCTCTCTGGGGCCAACGTCCTGACTTTC
TRBJ1-1	once	TRBV7-8	.	CASSLVEAFF	TGTGCCAGCAGCTTAGTTGAAGCTTTCTTT
TRBJ2-1	.	TRBV7-9	TRBD2	CASSLEGLGGKFF	TGTGCCAGCAGCTTAGAAGGCTTGGGGGGGAAGTTCTTC
TRBJ2-7	.	TRBV6-6	.	CASSPGALLWEQYF	TGTGCCAGCAGCCCGGGGGCACTCCTCTGGGAGCAGTACTTC
TRBJ1-2	.	TRBV5-6	.	CASSLWGTESLTF	TGTGCCAGCAGCTTGTGGGGAACGGAATCTCTCACCTTC
TRBJ1-4	once	TRBV11-2	.	CASSLPAANEKLFF	TGTGCCAGCAGCTTGCCAGCGGCTAATGAAAAACTGTTTTTT
TRBJ1-5	.	TRBV15	TRBD1	CATSRLRGTGGPNQPQHF	TGTGCCACCAGCAGACTTAGGGGGACAGGGGGGCCTAATCAGCCCCAGCATTTT
TRBJ1-1	.	TRBV5-1	.	CASSTQGVGLTEAFF	TGCGCCAGCAGCACGCAAGGAGTAGGTCTCACTGAAGCTTTCTTT
TRBJ2-3	.	TRBV7-2	TRBD2	CASSPGTSGGAGYTQYF	TGTGCCAGCAGCCCCGGGACTAGCGGGGGGGCGGGCTATACGCAGTATTTT
TRBJ1-3	.	TRBV5-8	.	CASSPKGSRSGNTIYF	TGTGCCAGCAGCCCCAAAGGCTCACGCTCTGGAAACACCATATATTTT
TRBJ2-5	.	TRBV14	.	CASAIGWTQYF	TGTGCCAGCGCGATTGGATGGACCCAGTACTTC
TRBJ1-2	.	TRBV6-1	.	CASTGQSNYGYTF	TGTGCCAGCACCGGACAGTCTAACTATGGCTACACCTTC
TRBJ1-1	.	TRBV2	TRBD1	CASSYRGLNTEAFF	TGTGCCAGCAGCTACAGGGGGCTGAACACTGAAGCTTTCTTT
TRBJ2-7	.	TRBV6-6	.	CASRPGEYEQYF	TGTGCCAGCAGGCCTGGGGAATACGAGCAGTACTTC
TRBJ1-2	.	TRBV11-3	.	CASRVAGVDGYTF	TGTGCCAGCAGGGTAGCAGGGGTTGATGGCTACACCTTC
TRBJ2-5	.	TRBV2	.	CASSEWTGETQYF	TGTGCCAGCAGCGAGTGGACTGGAGAGACCCAGTACTTC
TRBJ2-5	.	TRBV18	.	CASSPLQGHQETQYF	TGTGCCAGCTCACCGTTACAGGGCCACCAAGAGACCCAGTACTTC
TRBJ1-2	.	TRBV6-5	TRBD1	CASSTTGAGGYTF	TGTGCCAGCAGTACGACAGGGGCTGGCGGCTACACCTTC
TRBJ2-3	.	TRBV5-4	.	CASSLIRTDTQYF	TGTGCCAGCAGCTTGATTCGCACAGATACGCAGTATTTT
TRBJ1-1	.	TRBV19	TRBD1	CASSGDRTEAFF	TGTGCCAGTAGTGGGGACAGAACTGAAGCTTTCTTT
TRBJ1-2	.	TRBV30	TRBD1	CAWSVGTGGGYGYTF	TGTGCCTGGAGTGTCGGGACAGGGGGGGGCTATGGCTACACCTTC
TRBJ2-5	.	TRBV7-7	TRBD1	CASSLEWTGQETQYF	TGTGCTAGCAGCTTAGAATGGACAGGGCAAGAGACCCAGTACTTC